The clone carrying this TCR beta chain has a single count. This specimen comes from a study of blood T cell repertoires in COVID-19. The overall study: Acute and convalescent COVID-19 specimens originated in the United States, Italy and Spain. Nucleic acid was either cDNA or gDNA, and it came from T cells, B-cell-depleted T cells, or PBMCs.

As handled by the study authors: Reference gene primer amplification in the assay estimated nucleated cell counts. Profiled with immunoSEQ multiplex PCR; TCRdb holds only in-frame clones, not every one. The V and J calls and clone size are taken from that table; D and trimming were inferred from the DNA. The table includes about 48,000 clones, over 75% detected once. The source material was peripheral blood. The receptor's source is a man aged 65 to 79 with acute or convalescent COVID-19.

CDR3 DNA sequence: TGTGCCAGCAGCTTACGGACTAGTGTCGGGTGGAATGAGCAGTTCTTC. This translates into CASSLRTSVGWNEQFF. The chain links TRBV11-2 to TRBJ2-1; the match to TRBD2 covers 7 bases. This CDR3 is 16 amino acids long. J was trimmed by 7 bases and V by 2 bases; bases with no gene match: 11. Germline CDR1 is SGHAT and CDR2 is FQNNGV.